This T cell receptor (beta chain) was retrieved from a study of blood T cell repertoires in COVID-19. For the study at large: Specimens from acute and convalescent COVID-19 originated in the United States, Italy and Spain.

Trimming left V 6 bases short and J 3 bases short, with 14 bases between. The CDR3 is 14 amino acids. The germline gives CDR1 MNHEY, CDR2 SMNVEV (reference sequence). Assay: immunoSEQ multiplex PCR; the TCRdb copy retains only in-frame clones and omits some. The table includes 180,000 or so clones, 60% to 80% detected once. Cohort allocation depended upon clinical history that participants reported. This clonotype originated in a man aged 55 to 70 who had been exposed to COVID-19. Sequenced: PBMCs or T cells enriched from blood (not recorded which). The chain uses TRBV27 and TRBJ1-1, with TRBD1 as a possible D gene (6 bases). The CDR3 sequence: CASRQGYGDTEAFF. CDR3 DNA: TGTGCCAGCAGACAGGGTTATGGAGACACTGAAGCTTTCTTT.